This T cell receptor (beta chain) was documented in a study of tumor-infiltrating lymphocytes in primary liver carcinoma. Comments on this clonotype: Relative to the germline gene, one junction end is altered; a read error may explain this.

Priming with a constant-region primer yielded TCR beta cDNA from about 540 ng total RNA. The TCR beta library was amplified through three nested multiplex PCR rounds in a modified ARM-PCR procedure. Researchers ran the first two PCR rounds for ten to eleven cycles each with TRBV1-TRBV30 forward primers and a C-beta reverse primer. TCRdb itself ran the multiplex PCR reads through MiXCR, one entry per CDR3 protein. The sample shows some 50,000 distinct CDR3 sequences, over 65% of them seen only once. Bulk tissue was left unsorted, and RNA and DNA were co-extracted from roughly 20-30 mg of it. CDR1 is MGHRA and CDR2 is YSYEKL in the germline V gene. This CDR3 is 15 amino acids long.

Sequenced input: liver tumor tissue from sampling region 5. Specified subset: tumor region T5, tumor centre. The rearrangement uses TRBV4-1 and TRBJ2-2; unclear D gene. This receptor was obtained from a man in his forties or fifties with primary liver carcinoma and hepatitis B virus infection. CDR3 nucleotide sequence: TGCGCCAACTGCCAAGAAGTTGCTAACATCGGGGAGCTGTTTTTT. Encoded protein: CANCQEVANIGELFF.